This is a list of T cell receptor beta chains from one sample in a study of cytomegalovirus exposure and HLA in healthy donors. Using immunoSEQ multiplex PCR, the repertoire was profiled, and TCRdb retains in-frame clones only, with some absent. The top ten hold almost 0.9% of the sample, which has 97,000 or so clones, around 96% seen once. The specimen sequenced was PBMCs. The source is a woman between 18 and 29 years old in good health and CMV-seronegative. CDR3s include the opening cysteine and the closing phenylalanine or tryptophan. D genes are given only for firm matches. Where a row states a size, it is once, few, many or the class of an expanded clone; other rows omit it.

d_call,v_call,clone_size,j_call,cdr3_nt,cdr3_aa
TRBD1,TRBV6-5,-,TRBJ2-2,TGTGCCAGCAGTCCCGGGACAGGCCGCACCGGGGAGCTGTTTTTT,CASSPGTGRTGELFF
-,TRBV9,-,TRBJ1-4,TGTGCCAGCAGCGTGAGTTTGGCTAATGAAAAACTGTTTTTT,CASSVSLANEKLFF
-,TRBV9,-,TRBJ2-6,TGTGCCAGCAGCGTACCCTCTACAGGGTTAGGGGCCAACGTCCTGACTTTC,CASSVPSTGLGANVLTF
TRBD2,TRBV7-8,-,TRBJ2-1,TGTGCCAGCAGCGCCTACCGGGTACTAGCGGGAGTTACGAATGAGCAGTTCTTC,CASSAYRVLAGVTNEQFF
-,TRBV29-1,-,TRBJ2-1,TGCAATCCTGAGGGCAATGAGCAGTTCTTC,CNPEGNEQFF
TRBD2,TRBV6-5,-,TRBJ2-1,TGTGCCAGCAGTTACCAGCGGGGCTCCTACAATGAGCAGTTCTTC,CASSYQRGSYNEQFF
TRBD1,TRBV19,-,TRBJ2-7,TGTGCCAGTAGTGACAGGGTCCTGACCGGCTCCTACGAGCAGTACTTC,CASSDRVLTGSYEQYF
-,TRBV30,-,TRBJ1-2,TGTGCCTGGACAAGGGGGAACTATGGCTACACCTTC,CAWTRGNYGYTF
-,TRBV6-5,-,TRBJ1-1,TGTGCCAGCAGTCAGGCCACCGGGAACACTGAAGCTTTCTTT,CASSQATGNTEAFF
TRBD1,TRBV19,-,TRBJ1-2,TGTGCCAGTAGCGAACAGGGGTCGGCTGGCTACACCTTC,CASSEQGSAGYTF
-,TRBV29-1,-,TRBJ1-1,TGCAGCGTTGCTCTCCTAACTGAGGCTTTCTTT,CSVALLTEAFF
TRBD1,TRBV6-5,-,TRBJ1-2,TGTGCCAGCAGTTACTCGATCGACAGGGCCGTCTATGGCTACACCTTC,CASSYSIDRAVYGYTF
-,TRBV19,-,TRBJ2-1,TGTGCCAGTAGTATTCGGGGGGCTGCCTACAATGAGCAGTTCTTC,CASSIRGAAYNEQFF
-,TRBV27,-,TRBJ2-1,TGTGCCAGCAGTCTGGTTACAAGGGGCTCTGGTAATGAGCAGTTCTTC,CASSLVTRGSGNEQFF
-,TRBV9,-,TRBJ1-3,TGTGCCAGCAGCGTAGGAGGAATTTCTGGAAACACCATATATTTT,CASSVGGISGNTIYF
-,TRBV28,once,TRBJ1-5,TGTGCCAGCAGTTTAGAGATGGACACCAATCAGCCCCAGCATTTT,CASSLEMDTNQPQHF
-,TRBV5-8,-,TRBJ1-5,TGTGCCAGCAGCCGACAGTTTAGCAATCAGCCCCAGCATTTT,CASSRQFSNQPQHF
TRBD1,TRBV19,-,TRBJ1-6,TGTGCCAGTAGTATGGGGACAGGGGTTTCACCCCTCCACTTT,CASSMGTGVSPLHF
-,TRBV18,-,TRBJ2-1,TGTGCCAGCTCACCACTGAGTAGCTCCTACAATGAGCAGTTCTTC,CASSPLSSSYNEQFF
TRBD2,TRBV11-2,-,TRBJ2-5,TGTGCCAGCAGCTTAGCATATCCGGGACTAGCGGAAGAGACCCAGTACTTC,CASSLAYPGLAEETQYF
TRBD1,TRBV7-2,-,TRBJ2-7,TGTGCCAGCACACAGGGGACGTACGAGCAGTACTTC,CASTQGTYEQYF
TRBD2,TRBV5-1,-,TRBJ2-7,TGCGCCTCGGGAGGGGGAGGCTTCTCCTACGAGCAGTACTTC,CASGGGGFSYEQYF
-,TRBV29-1,-,TRBJ2-5,TGCAGCGTTGGGGCGGGTCTCCAAGAGACCCAGTACTTC,CSVGAGLQETQYF
-,TRBV4-1,-,TRBJ2-7,TGCGCCAGCAGCCGGGAGGCGGGATTGAGCTCCTACGAGCAGTACTTC,CASSREAGLSSYEQYF
-,TRBV7-9,-,TRBJ1-1,TGTGCCAGCAGCTCGGGTGGCACTGAAGCTTTCTTT,CASSSGGTEAFF
TRBD2,TRBV29-1,-,TRBJ2-3,TGCAGCGTTGATCCTAGCGGGGGACTCACAGATACGCAGTATTTT,CSVDPSGGLTDTQYF
TRBD1,TRBV9,-,TRBJ1-2,TGTGCCAGCAGCGCCGGAACGACAGGGGGTGATGCTTTCTTC,CASSAGTTGGDAFF
TRBD1,TRBV2,-,TRBJ1-2,TGTGCCAGCAGGGATACAGGGGGCGCGGGTGGCTACACCTTC,CASRDTGGAGGYTF
-,TRBV5-4,-,TRBJ2-1,TGTGCCAGCAGCATAGCCCCTTACAATGAGCAGTTCTTC,CASSIAPYNEQFF
TRBD1,TRBV6-6,-,TRBJ2-7,TGTGCCAGCAGTCAGTCGGGACAGGGGTCGAGGGAGCAGTACTTC,CASSQSGQGSREQYF
TRBD2,TRBV10-3,-,TRBJ2-3,TGTGCCAATAGCGGGACTAGCACAGATACGCAGTATTTT,CANSGTSTDTQYF
TRBD2,TRBV10-3,-,TRBJ2-3,TGTGCCATCAGTGAAGCTAGCGGGGGACCTGGAGATACGCAGTATTTT,CAISEASGGPGDTQYF
-,TRBV5-5,once,TRBJ2-1,TGTGCCAGCAGCTTGGCCCCTAGGCCCCATCCTTACAATGAGCAGTTCTTC,CASSLAPRPHPYNEQFF
-,TRBV5-1,-,TRBJ1-1,TGCGCCAGCACCTATAACAGGGACACTGAAGCTTTCTTT,CASTYNRDTEAFF
TRBD2,TRBV7-9,-,TRBJ2-5,TGTGCCAGCAGCGTTAGCGGGGGGGCTCAAGAGACCCAGTACTTC,CASSVSGGAQETQYF
-,TRBV11-2,-,TRBJ2-7,TGTGCCAGCAGCTTAGATAGGGGCAGCTACGAGCAGTACTTC,CASSLDRGSYEQYF
TRBD1,TRBV4-1,-,TRBJ2-1,TGCGCCAGCAGCCGCGCCGGGACAGAGTACAATGAGCAGTTCTTC,CASSRAGTEYNEQFF
TRBD1,TRBV30,-,TRBJ1-6,TGTGCCTGGAGTCCCGGACAGGGACGGTATCCCCTCCACTTT,CAWSPGQGRYPLHF
-,TRBV27,-,TRBJ2-7,TGTGCCAGCAGCGCCCAGGGGCTAGTCTACGAGCAGTACTTC,CASSAQGLVYEQYF
TRBD2,TRBV29-1,-,TRBJ2-3,TGCAGCGTTGAAGTCACTAGCGGAGATACGCAGTATTTT,CSVEVTSGDTQYF
-,TRBV7-8,-,TRBJ1-3,TGTGCCAGCAGCTCCGGAGGAGGATCTGGAAACACCATATATTTT,CASSSGGGSGNTIYF
-,TRBV10-3,once,TRBJ2-7,TGTGCCATCAGGGGGAGCTCCTACGAGCAGTACTTC,CAIRGSSYEQYF
TRBD2,TRBV30,-,TRBJ2-5,TGTGCCTGGAGCCGAGATAGCGGGAGCCCCCAAGAGACCCAGTACTTC,CAWSRDSGSPQETQYF
-,TRBV7-8,-,TRBJ1-5,TGTGCCAGCAGCCCAGTCGGAGGGAGCAATCAGCCCCAGCATTTT,CASSPVGGSNQPQHF
-,TRBV28,once,TRBJ2-5,TGTGCCAGCAGTCCCCTCCTGGGCAGGCCGAAAGAGACCCAGTACTTC,CASSPLLGRPKETQYF